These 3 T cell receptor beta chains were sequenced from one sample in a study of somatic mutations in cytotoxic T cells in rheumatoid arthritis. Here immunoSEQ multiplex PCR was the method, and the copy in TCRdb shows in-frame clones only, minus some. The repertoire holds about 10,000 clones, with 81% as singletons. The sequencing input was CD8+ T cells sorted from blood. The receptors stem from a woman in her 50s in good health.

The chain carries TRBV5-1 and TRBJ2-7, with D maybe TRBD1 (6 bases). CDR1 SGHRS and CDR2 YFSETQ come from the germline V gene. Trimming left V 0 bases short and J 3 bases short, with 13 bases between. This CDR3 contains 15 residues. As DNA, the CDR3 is TGCGCCAGCAGCTTGGGGGACATGGATGTCTACGAGCAGTACTTC. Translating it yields CASSLGDMDVYEQYF.

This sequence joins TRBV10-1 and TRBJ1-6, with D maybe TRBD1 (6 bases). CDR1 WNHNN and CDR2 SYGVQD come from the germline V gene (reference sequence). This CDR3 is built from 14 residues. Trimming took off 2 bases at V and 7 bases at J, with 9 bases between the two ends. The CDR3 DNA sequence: TGCGCCAGCAGTGAGAGGACAGTAAATTCACCCCTCCACTTT. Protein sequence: CASSERTVNSPLHF.

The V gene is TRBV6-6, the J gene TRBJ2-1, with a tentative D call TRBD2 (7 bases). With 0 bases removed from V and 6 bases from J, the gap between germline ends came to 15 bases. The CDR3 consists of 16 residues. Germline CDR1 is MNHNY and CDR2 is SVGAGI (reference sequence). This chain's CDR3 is CASSYSPGGSGNEQFF. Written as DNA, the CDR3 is TGTGCCAGCAGTTACTCGCCGGGGGGCTCGGGCAATGAGCAGTTCTTC.